These 20 T cell receptor beta chains were all obtained from the same sample, sequenced in a study of blood T cell repertoires in COVID-19. The repertoire was sequenced with immunoSEQ multiplex PCR; TCRdb's copy has only in-frame clones and lacks some. The profile covers almost 300,000 clones, with just under 90% appearing a single time and 11% taken by the ten largest. Specimen: peripheral blood. Receptors originate from a woman in her 30s with COVID-19, enrolled during active disease.

V and J are TRBV6-5 and TRBJ1-1, with 8 bases fitting TRBD1. The junction had 12 bases not matched to a gene; V was cut back by 4 bases and J by 5 bases. Germline-derived CDR1 and CDR2 are MNHEY and SVGAGI. The CDR3 sequence is 16 residues long. The CDR3, as DNA: TGTGCCAGCAGTTCCAAATCCCGGACAGGGAGGACTGAAGCTTTCTTT. This sequence encodes CASSSKSRTGRTEAFF.

As concerns this clone: At the DNA level, this CDR3 is encoded by other sequences in the same sample as well. The V call is TRBV5-1, the J call TRBJ1-1; no clear D. CDR3 length: 13 residues. CDR1 SGHRS and CDR2 YFSETQ come from the germline V gene. V was cut by 0 bases and J by 2 bases, with 5 bases left in between. CDR3 DNA: TGCGCCAGCAGCTTGGGTTCAAACACTGAAGCTTTCTTT. It translates to CASSLGSNTEAFF.

The chain links TRBV5-5 to TRBJ1-1; TRBD1 matches 7 bases. The V segment lost 3 bases and the J segment 0 bases; nucleotides outside the gene matches: 14. CDR3 length equals 18 residues. Germline V gives CDR1 SGHKS, CDR2 YYEKEE (reference sequence). The CDR3 region is CASSWGTAKGALNTEAFF. CDR3 DNA: TGTGCCAGCAGCTGGGGGACAGCGAAGGGTGCGTTGAACACTGAAGCTTTCTTT.

This chain uses TRBV27 with TRBJ2-4, with TRBD1 matching over 7 bases. The germline CDR1 and CDR2 sequences are MNHEY and SMNVEV (reference sequence). This CDR3 region has 15 residues. The ends lost 4 bases at V and 4 bases at J; junction bases unmatched: 7. DNA of the CDR3: TGTGCCAGCAGTTCACAGACAGGGCCAAAAAACATTCAGTACTTC. Protein product: CASSSQTGPKNIQYF.

The chain has TRBV19 and TRBJ1-5, with D hard to call. This CDR3 region has 14 residues. V was shortened by 5 bases and J by 2 bases, with 10 bases between the two germline ends. Germline V gene data show CDR1 as LNHDA and CDR2 as SQIVND (reference sequence). The CDR3 loop is CASSWAPRNQPQHF. The CDR3 DNA sequence: TGTGCCAGTAGTTGGGCCCCTCGCAATCAGCCCCAGCATTTT.

The CDR3 is CASSAELRTEAFF. In DNA form, the CDR3 reads TGTGCCAGCAGTGCAGAACTGAGGACTGAAGCTTTCTTT. This chain uses TRBV28 with TRBJ1-1; D gene uncertain. Trimming stripped 5 bases from V and 5 bases from J, with 12 bases between. CDR3 length equals 13 residues. Germline lookup yields CDR1 MDHEN and CDR2 SYDVKM.

This chain joins TRBV7-9 and TRBJ2-7; no firm D call. This CDR3 is built from 11 residues. The V gene's germline CDR1 is SEHNR and CDR2 FQNEAQ (reference sequence). Trimming pared 5 bases from V and 6 bases from J, leaving 8 bases between. The CDR3 region has the DNA TGTGCCAGCAGCAACTCTAGCGAGCAGTACTTC. Translating it yields CASSNSSEQYF. Looking up the rest from reference TRBV7-9 and TRBJ2-7 gives the full variable domain: DTGVSQNPRHKITKRGQNVTFRCDPISEHNRLYWYRQTLGQGPEFLTYFQNEAQLEKSRLLSDRFSAERPKGSFSTLEIQRTEQGDSAMYLCASSNSSEQYFGPGTRLTVT.

In its sample, this clone was seen once. At the DNA level, this CDR3 is encoded by other sequences in the same sample as well. The chain is built from TRBV19 and TRBJ1-5; weak D call: TRBD1 (6 bases). The V end was cut by 3 bases, the J end by 4 bases, with 10 bases between. Germline CDR1 is LNHDA and CDR2 is SQIVND (reference sequence). This CDR3 spans 14 amino acids. The CDR3 loop is CASSIRDTNQPQHF. CDR3 in DNA: TGTGCCAGTAGTATTCGGGACACTAATCAGCCCCAGCATTTT. Complete variable domain (other parts from reference TRBV19 and TRBJ1-5): DGGITQSPKYLFRKEGQNVTLSCEQNLNHDAMYWYRQDPGQGLRLIYYSQIVNDFQKGDIAEGYSVSREKKESFPLTVTSAQKNPTAFYLCASSIRDTNQPQHFGDGTRLSIL.

This chain uses TRBV18 with TRBJ1-5; possibly TRBD1 for D (5 bases). CDR1 is KGHSH and CDR2 is LQKENI in the germline V gene. The V and J ends lost 2 bases and 5 bases respectively, with 10 bases between them. The CDR3 is made up of 14 amino acids. Here the CDR3 reads CASSPGGIHQPQHF. The DNA of the CDR3 is TGTGCCAGCTCACCAGGGGGGATCCATCAGCCCCAGCATTTT.

This clone was seen only once. The chain has TRBV19 and TRBJ1-6; D gene unclear. Trimming removed 1 base from V and 9 bases from J, with 10 bases in between. CDR1 is LNHDA and CDR2 is SQIVND in the germline V gene (reference sequence). This CDR3 region has 14 residues. For the CDR3, the DNA is TGTGCCAGTAGTATAGGAGGGTTAGGTTCACCCCTCCACTTT. Translation: CASSIGGLGSPLHF.

This clone has only one observation. This chain uses TRBV6-5 with TRBJ1-2; 8 bases are a match to TRBD1. The trim removed 7 bases at V and 7 bases at J, leaving 8 bases unmatched. Germline CDR1 is MNHEY and CDR2 is SVGAGI. This CDR3 has 13 residues. The CDR3 bases are TGTGCCAGCAAATACAGGGGGATGAGTGGCTACACCTTC. Its translation: CASKYRGMSGYTF.

This rearrangement joins TRBV4-1 to TRBJ2-3, with D perhaps matching TRBD1 (5 bases). Germline loops: CDR1 MGHRA, CDR2 YSYEKL. CDR3 length: 14 residues. The germline V and J ends were trimmed by 0 bases and 3 bases, with 7 bases remaining between them. In nucleotides, the CDR3 is TGCGCCAGCAGCCAAGACCCAGGGACAGATACGCAGTATTTT. This sequence encodes CASSQDPGTDTQYF.

The chain carries TRBV18 and TRBJ2-3; D not resolved. With 5 bases removed from V and 6 bases from J, the gap between germline ends came to 9 bases. This CDR3 is built from 12 residues. Germline CDR1 KGHSH, CDR2 LQKENI. Written as DNA, the CDR3 is TGTGCCAGCTCATCCGGTGGTGATACGCAGTATTTT. This gives the protein CASSSGGDTQYF.

V is TRBV6-1 and J is TRBJ2-7; a weak D match, TRBD2 (7 bases). This CDR3 has 15 amino acids. The V and J ends lost 2 bases and 5 bases respectively, with 16 bases between them. Germline CDR1 MNHNS, CDR2 SASEGT. The CDR3 DNA reads TGTGCCAGCAGTGAACTAAGGGGGGGATTCCACGAGCAGTACTTC. Translating it yields CASSELRGGFHEQYF.

V and J are TRBV19 and TRBJ1-2, with a weak D call TRBD1 (6 bases). V lost 4 bases and J 3 bases, leaving 12 bases between the germline ends. There are 14 residues in the CDR3. Germline CDR1 is LNHDA and CDR2 is SQIVND (reference sequence). This chain's CDR3 is CASSNLGGYYGYTF. CDR3 sequence (DNA): TGTGCCAGTAGTAATTTAGGGGGATACTATGGCTACACCTTC.

The chain links TRBV27 to TRBJ2-2; 9 bases are shared with TRBD1. The germline CDR1 and CDR2 sequences are MNHEY and SMNVEV (reference sequence). The CDR3 consists of 17 residues. Unmatched junction bases numbered 10, after V lost 3 bases and J lost 5 bases. The DNA for the CDR3 is TGTGCCAGCAGTTTGCCCGCCGGGACAGGGAAGACCGGGGAGCTGTTTTTT. It translates to CASSLPAGTGKTGELFF.

This clone was recorded once. The chain has TRBV27 and TRBJ2-1; 8 nucleotides line up with TRBD2. Per germline, CDR1 MNHEY and CDR2 SMNVEV (reference sequence). This CDR3 comprises 14 residues. The V segment lost 2 bases and the J segment 9 bases; nucleotides outside the gene matches: 6. The CDR3, as DNA: TGTGCCAGCAGTTTACTGGGCCGGGGGGGTGAGCAGTTCTTC. This sequence encodes CASSLLGRGGEQFF.

This chain connects TRBV23-1 to TRBJ1-2; perhaps TRBD1 as D (6 bases). TRBV23-1 falls under the ORF class, with uncertain function. The CDR3 contains 18 residues. V was clipped by 0 bases and J by 3 bases, with 20 bases between them. The CDR3 spells CASSQSHHGQPTDYGYTF. Here the CDR3 DNA reads TGCGCCAGCAGTCAATCTCACCACGGACAGCCTACTGACTATGGCTACACCTTC.

V is TRBV6-2 or TRBV6-3 and J is TRBJ1-6; weak D call: TRBD1 (6 bases). Trimming removed 5 bases at V and 10 bases at J, with 9 bases between. This CDR3 contains 12 residues. Per the germline V gene, CDR1 is MNHEY and CDR2 is SVGEGT. The CDR3 loop reads CASSSRGSPLHF. CDR3 DNA sequence: TGTGCCAGCAGTAGCAGGGGATCACCCCTCCACTTT.

This clone was recorded once. V gene TRBV2 combines with J gene TRBJ2-7; D uncertain. With 6 bases removed from V and 11 bases from J, the gap between germline ends came to 17 bases. The V gene's germline CDR1 is SNHLY and CDR2 FYNNEI. CDR3 length: 12 residues. The CDR3 reads CASSLLPLQEYF. The CDR3 coding sequence is TGTGCCAGCAGCCTCCTCCCGCTCCAGGAGTACTTC.